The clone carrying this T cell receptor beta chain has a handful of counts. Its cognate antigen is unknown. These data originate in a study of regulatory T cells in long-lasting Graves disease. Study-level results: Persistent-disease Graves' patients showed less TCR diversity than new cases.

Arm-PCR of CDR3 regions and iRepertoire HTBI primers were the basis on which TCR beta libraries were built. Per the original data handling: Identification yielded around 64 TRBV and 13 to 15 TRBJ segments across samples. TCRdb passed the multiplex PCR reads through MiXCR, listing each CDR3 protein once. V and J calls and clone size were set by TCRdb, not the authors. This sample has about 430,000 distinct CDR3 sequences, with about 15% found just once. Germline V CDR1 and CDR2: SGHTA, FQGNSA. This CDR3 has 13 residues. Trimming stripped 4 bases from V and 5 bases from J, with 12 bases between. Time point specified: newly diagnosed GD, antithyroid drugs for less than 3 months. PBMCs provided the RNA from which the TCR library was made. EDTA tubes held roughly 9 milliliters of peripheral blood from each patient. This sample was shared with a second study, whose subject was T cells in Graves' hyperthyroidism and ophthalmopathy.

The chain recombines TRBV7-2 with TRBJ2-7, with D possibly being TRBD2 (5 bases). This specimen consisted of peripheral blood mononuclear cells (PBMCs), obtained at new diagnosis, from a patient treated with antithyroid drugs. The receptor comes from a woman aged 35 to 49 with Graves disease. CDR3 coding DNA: TGTGCCAGCAGCTACCACCCCGGGAACGAGCAGTACTTC. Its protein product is CASSYHPGNEQYF.